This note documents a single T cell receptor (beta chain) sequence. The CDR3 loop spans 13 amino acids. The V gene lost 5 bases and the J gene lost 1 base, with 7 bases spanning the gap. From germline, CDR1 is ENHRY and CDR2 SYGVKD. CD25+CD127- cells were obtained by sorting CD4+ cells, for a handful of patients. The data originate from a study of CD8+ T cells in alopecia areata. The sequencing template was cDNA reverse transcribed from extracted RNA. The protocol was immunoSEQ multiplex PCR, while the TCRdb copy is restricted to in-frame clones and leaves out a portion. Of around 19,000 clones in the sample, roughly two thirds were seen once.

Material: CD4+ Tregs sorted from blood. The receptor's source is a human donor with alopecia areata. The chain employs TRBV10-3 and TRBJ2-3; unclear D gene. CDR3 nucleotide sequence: TGTGCCATCAGTCCGATGGGCACAGATACGCAGTATTTT. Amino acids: CAISPMGTDTQYF.